This TCR beta chain was obtained from a study of vaccination effects on CD4 cells after COVID-19. Study-wide context: Wells containing 1.5 million to 2 million PBMC each were cultured with roughly 10 IU/ml IL-2 and approximately 10 ug/ml peptides.

Germline CDR1 reads WSHSY; CDR2 reads SAAADI. The ends were cut back, 10 bases at V and 0 bases at J, with 13 bases in the middle. CDR3 size: 14 residues. Worth noting for this clone: Its antigen is not known.

CD4+ T cells were isolated after nine to ten days of culture. Each participant was administered two doses of either the BNT162b2 or the mRNA-1273 vaccine. IL-2 medium supplanted half the medium on days 3 and 7. The table came from immunoSEQ multiplex PCR; TCRdb's copy has only in-frame clones and leaves some out. Here the sample spans 50,000 to 70,000 clones, approximately 79% being singletons. The chain recombines TRBV10-2 with TRBJ2-4; unclear D gene. The receptor was derived from a human donor who received a COVID-19 vaccine. The sample consisted of CD4+ T cells from PBMCs cultured without peptide, taken after COVID-19 vaccination. This CDR3 is CATLVSLAKNIQYF. The CDR3 coding sequence is TGCGCCACCCTAGTGAGTCTAGCCAAAAACATTCAGTACTTC.